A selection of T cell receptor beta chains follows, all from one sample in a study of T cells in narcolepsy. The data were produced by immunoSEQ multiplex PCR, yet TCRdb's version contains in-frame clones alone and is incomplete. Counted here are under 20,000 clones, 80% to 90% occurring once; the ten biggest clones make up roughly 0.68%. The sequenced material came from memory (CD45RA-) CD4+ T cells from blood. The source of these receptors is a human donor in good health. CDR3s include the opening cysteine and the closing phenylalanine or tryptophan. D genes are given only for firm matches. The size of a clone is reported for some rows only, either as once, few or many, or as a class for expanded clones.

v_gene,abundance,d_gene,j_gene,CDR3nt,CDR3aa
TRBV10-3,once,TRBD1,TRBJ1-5,TGTGCCACCATTCGGGACAGGGTTGAGGGACAGCCCCAGCATTTT,CATIRDRVEGQPQHF
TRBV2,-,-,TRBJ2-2,TGTGCCAGCAGTGCCCGCTCAGGGGGGACCGGGGAGCTGTTTTTT,CASSARSGGTGELFF
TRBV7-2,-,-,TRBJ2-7,TGTGCCAGCAGCTTAGGACGGATTAACTACGAGCAGTACTTC,CASSLGRINYEQYF
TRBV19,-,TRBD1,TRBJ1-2,TGTGCCAGTAGTATATGGGGGACAGGGTCTGGCTACACCTTC,CASSIWGTGSGYTF
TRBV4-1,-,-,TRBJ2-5,TGCGCCAGCAGCTCAATGGGCGAGGGGCAAGAGACCCAGTACTTC,CASSSMGEGQETQYF
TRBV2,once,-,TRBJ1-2,TGTGCCAGCAGTGAATATGGGGAGGTAGGAGGCTACACCTTC,CASSEYGEVGGYTF
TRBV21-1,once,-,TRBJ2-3,TGTGCCAGCAGCATATCCGGGACTAGCGGGAGTAGATGTGGCACAGATACGCAGTATTTT,CASSISGTSGSRCGTDTQYF
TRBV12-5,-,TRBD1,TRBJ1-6,TGTGCTAGTGGTTTAGACAGGGACAGGGGGACTTCACCCCTCCACTTT,CASGLDRDRGTSPLHF
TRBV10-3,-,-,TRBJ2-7,TGTGCCATCAGCCAGGGAGTAAGGGAGCAGTACTTC,CAISQGVREQYF
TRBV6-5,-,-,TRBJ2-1,TGTGCCAGCAGAGCTTCACAGGGACCTGAGCAGTTCTTC,CASRASQGPEQFF
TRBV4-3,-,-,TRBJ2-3,TGCGCCAGCAGCCAAGAACGGAGAGATACGCAGTATTTT,CASSQERRDTQYF
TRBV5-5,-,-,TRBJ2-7,TGTGCCAGCAGTATCTGGGATTTGGAAGTTGCGGCGGGACCGTCCTACGAGCAGTACTTC,CASSIWDLEVAAGPSYEQYF
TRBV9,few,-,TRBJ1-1,TGTGCCAGCAGCGTAGGGCCCGAGAACACTGAAGCTTTCTTT,CASSVGPENTEAFF
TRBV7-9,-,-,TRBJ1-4,TGTGCCAGCAGCTTGTTAGACAGCTATGAAAAACTGTTTTTT,CASSLLDSYEKLFF
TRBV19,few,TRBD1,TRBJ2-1,TGTGCCAGTAGTGTCTGGGACAGCAAAAGGGGTGAGCAGTTCTTC,CASSVWDSKRGEQFF
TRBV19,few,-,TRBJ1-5,TGTGCCAGTAGTATCCGGGGTAGGGAGCAGCCCCAGCATTTT,CASSIRGREQPQHF
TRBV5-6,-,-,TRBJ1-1,TGTGCCAGCAGCACGCCCGGGCTCTTCTCTACTTCAGCTTTCTTT,CASSTPGLFSTSAFF
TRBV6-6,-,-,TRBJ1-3,TGTGCCAGCAGTTACTCGAGCGGGGGGATTGGAAACACCATATATTTT,CASSYSSGGIGNTIYF
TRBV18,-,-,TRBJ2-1,TGTGCCAGCTCACCCGTTAAGGGCTACAATGAGCAGTTCTTC,CASSPVKGYNEQFF
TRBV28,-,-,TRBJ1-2,TGTGCCAGCAGAAGAGGTGGGGGCTACACCTTC,CASRRGGGYTF
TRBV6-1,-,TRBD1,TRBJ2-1,TGTGCCAGCGGCCGGGACAGGAAAAGAGGGGAGCAGTTCTTC,CASGRDRKRGEQFF
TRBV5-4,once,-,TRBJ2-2,TGTGCCAGCAGCGGGAAGACAGGCGGGTACACCGGGGAGCTGTTTTTT,CASSGKTGGYTGELFF
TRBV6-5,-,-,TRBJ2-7,TGTGCCAGCACTTCTAGCGACTCCTACGAGCAGTACTTC,CASTSSDSYEQYF
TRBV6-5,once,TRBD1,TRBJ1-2,TGTGCCAGCAGAGAACGGACAGGGTTTGGCTACACCTTC,CASRERTGFGYTF
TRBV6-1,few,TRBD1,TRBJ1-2,TGTGCCAGCAGTGGGATGAGACAGGGTTCGTACACCTTC,CASSGMRQGSYTF
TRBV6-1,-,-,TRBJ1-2,TGTGCCAGCAGAGTGACAACAGGGACCTATGGCTACACCTTC,CASRVTTGTYGYTF
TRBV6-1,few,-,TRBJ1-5,TGTGCCAGCAGCTCTAGAGGGGCGCGGGAACAGCCCCAGCATTTT,CASSSRGAREQPQHF
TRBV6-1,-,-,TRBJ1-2,TGTGCCAGCAGGATGATCTATGGCTACACCTTC,CASRMIYGYTF
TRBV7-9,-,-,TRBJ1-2,TGTGCCAGCAGCTTTGGGGCAGACTATGGCTACACCTTC,CASSFGADYGYTF
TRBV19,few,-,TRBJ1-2,TGTGCCAGTAGTTCCACAAGCAAGGGGAACTGGGGCTACACCTTC,CASSSTSKGNWGYTF
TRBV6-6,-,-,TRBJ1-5,TGTGCCAGCAGTCGGGACACCGATCAGCCCCAGCATTTT,CASSRDTDQPQHF
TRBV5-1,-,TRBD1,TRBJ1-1,TGCGCCAGCAGCTTGGCCGGGACAGGGGGCGCATTCGGACTCACTGAAGCTTTCTTT,CASSLAGTGGAFGLTEAFF
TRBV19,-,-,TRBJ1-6,TGTGCCAGTAGTATTTTGGGTGGTGGTAATTCACCCCTCCACTTT,CASSILGGGNSPLHF
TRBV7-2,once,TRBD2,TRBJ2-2,TGTGCCAGCAGGGGGACTAGCGGGACTCTCACCGGGGAGCTGTTTTTT,CASRGTSGTLTGELFF
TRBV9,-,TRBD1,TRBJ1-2,TGTGCCAGCACCAAGTACCAGGACAGGGCCTCTGGCTACACCTTC,CASTKYQDRASGYTF
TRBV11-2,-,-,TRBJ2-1,TGTGCCAGCAGCTTACTTCGTCGGCAGAGACACAATGAGCAGTTCTTC,CASSLLRRQRHNEQFF
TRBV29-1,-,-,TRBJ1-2,TGCAGCGTTGAAACACGGACCTATGGCTACACCTTC,CSVETRTYGYTF
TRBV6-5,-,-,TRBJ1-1,TGTGCCAGCAGTTACTACTTATTCGGTGAAGCTTTCTTT,CASSYYLFGEAFF
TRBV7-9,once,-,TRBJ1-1,TGTGCCAGCAGCCAGGACGGGATGAACACTGAAGCTTTCTTT,CASSQDGMNTEAFF
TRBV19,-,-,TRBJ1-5,TGTGCCAGTAGTATAGCCCGTTCCTTGGGGCGGCAGCCCCAGCATTTT,CASSIARSLGRQPQHF
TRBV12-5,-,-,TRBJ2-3,TGTGCTAGTGGTTTGGGCGGGACGGTTACAGATACGCAGTATTTT,CASGLGGTVTDTQYF
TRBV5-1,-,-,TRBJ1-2,TGCGCCAGCGGTTACACATCGGTTCGAAAGAACTATGGCTACACCTTC,CASGYTSVRKNYGYTF
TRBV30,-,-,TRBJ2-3,TGTGCCTGGAGTGATGGTCAGGGCACAGATACGCAGTATTTT,CAWSDGQGTDTQYF
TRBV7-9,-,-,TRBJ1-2,TGTGCCAGCAGGCCCGCCCAGGGGAGTGGCTACACCTTC,CASRPAQGSGYTF
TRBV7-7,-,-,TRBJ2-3,TGTGCCAGCAGCTCCAGGGGGAGGGAAGATACGCAGTATTTT,CASSSRGREDTQYF
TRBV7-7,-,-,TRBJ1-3,TGTGCTAGCAGCTTAAAGGGCCACTTCCTGAGCTCTGGAAACACCATATATTTT,CASSLKGHFLSSGNTIYF
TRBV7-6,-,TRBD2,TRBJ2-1,TGTGCCAGCAGCTTATGGGGCGGGGGGATAAATGAGCAGTTCTTC,CASSLWGGGINEQFF
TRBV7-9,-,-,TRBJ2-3,TGTGCCAGCAGCTTAGAGGGTAGCACAGATACGCAGTATTTT,CASSLEGSTDTQYF
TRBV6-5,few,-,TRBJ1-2,TGTGCCAGCAGTGACAGGAGATGGGGCTACACCTTC,CASSDRRWGYTF
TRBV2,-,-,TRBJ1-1,TGTGCCAGCAGTGAGCAAATCTTAGGAGGGACTGAAGCTTTCTTT,CASSEQILGGTEAFF
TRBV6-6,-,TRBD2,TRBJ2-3,TGTGCCAGCAGTCTCAGCGGGGGCCGTTTCACAGATACGCAGTATTTT,CASSLSGGRFTDTQYF
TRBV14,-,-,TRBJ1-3,TGTGCCAGCAGCCAAGAGCACAGAGCGAGCTCTGGAAACACCATATATTTT,CASSQEHRASSGNTIYF
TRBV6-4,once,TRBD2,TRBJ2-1,TGTGCCAGCAGAGATGATGTCCTAGCGGGAGTGTTATCTGAGCAGTTCTTC,CASRDDVLAGVLSEQFF
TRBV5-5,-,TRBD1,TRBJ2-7,TGTGCCAGCAGCTTGTGGGGACAGAGCATCTACGAGCAGTACTTC,CASSLWGQSIYEQYF
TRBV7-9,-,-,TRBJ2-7,TGTGCCAGCAGCTTAGTTTCCGGCAGGGTTGGCGAGCAGTACTTC,CASSLVSGRVGEQYF
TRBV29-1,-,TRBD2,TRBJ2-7,TGCAGCGTCCGGGGACTTCTAGCGGGGGCCCTCCCCTACGAGCAGTACTTC,CSVRGLLAGALPYEQYF